Below are 3 T cell receptor beta chains sequenced from a single sample in a study of T cell repertoires in cytomegalovirus infection. For these receptors, no antigen is known. Each CDR3 protein gets one entry after TCRdb re-called the reads with MiXCR. The table shows 100,000 to 150,000 distinct CDR3 sequences, with 25% to 35% occurring only once. The specimen was CD8+ T cells from cultured PBMCs, collected from culture after CMV antigen stimulation. All receptors come from a human donor in good health (CMV status not recorded). Some clones in this sample may be carry-over from other donors' samples.

The chain carries TRBV4-1 and TRBJ2-1; 10 bases map to TRBD1. The V segment lost 1 base and the J segment 8 bases; nucleotides outside the gene matches: 5. The CDR3 runs 15 residues. CDR1 MGHRA and CDR2 YSYEKL come from the germline V gene. Here the CDR3 DNA reads TGCGCCAGCAGCCAAGCGGGGACAGGGGCCGATGAGCAGTTCTTC. It is translated as CASSQAGTGADEQFF.

Many counts were recorded for this clonotype. The genes are TRBV4-2 and TRBJ1-5; 7 positions agree with TRBD1. The length of the CDR3 is 14 residues. CDR1 is LGHNA and CDR2 is YNFKEQ in the germline V gene. The J segment lost 5 bases and the V segment lost 4 bases, leaving 5 bases of the junction unmatched. As DNA, the CDR3 is TGTGCCAGCAGCCCAGGGGGGGGAGATCAGCCCCAGCATTTT. Translated, it gives CASSPGGGDQPQHF.

This clonotype occurred many times. The V gene is TRBV7-9, the J gene TRBJ2-5; either TRBD1 or TRBD2 may fit D (6 bases each). Germline V gene lookup returns CDR1 SEHNR and CDR2 FQNEAQ (reference sequence). CDR3 length equals 13 residues. V was cut by 7 bases and J by 3 bases, with 12 bases left in between. The CDR3 DNA is TGTGCCAGCACCCCGGAGGGGGAAGAGACCCAGTACTTC. Protein sequence: CASTPEGEETQYF.